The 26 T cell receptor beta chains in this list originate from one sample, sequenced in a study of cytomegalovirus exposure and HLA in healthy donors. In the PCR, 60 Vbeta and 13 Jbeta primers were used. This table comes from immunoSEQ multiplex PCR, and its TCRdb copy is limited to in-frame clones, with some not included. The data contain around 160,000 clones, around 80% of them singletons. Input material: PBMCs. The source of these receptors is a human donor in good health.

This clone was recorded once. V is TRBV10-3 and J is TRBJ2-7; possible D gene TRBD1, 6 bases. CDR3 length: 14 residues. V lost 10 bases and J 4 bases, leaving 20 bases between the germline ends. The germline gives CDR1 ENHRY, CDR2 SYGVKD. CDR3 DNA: TGTGCCACCGTAGCCGAACACACAGGGTACGAGCAGTACTTC. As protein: CATVAEHTGYEQYF.

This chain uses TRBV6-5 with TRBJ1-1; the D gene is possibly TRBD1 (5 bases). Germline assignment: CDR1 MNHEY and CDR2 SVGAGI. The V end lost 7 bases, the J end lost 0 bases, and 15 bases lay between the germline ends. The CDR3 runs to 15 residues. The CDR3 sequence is CASIPGLPLNTEAFF. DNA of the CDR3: TGTGCCAGCATTCCAGGGTTGCCCTTGAACACTGAAGCTTTCTTT.

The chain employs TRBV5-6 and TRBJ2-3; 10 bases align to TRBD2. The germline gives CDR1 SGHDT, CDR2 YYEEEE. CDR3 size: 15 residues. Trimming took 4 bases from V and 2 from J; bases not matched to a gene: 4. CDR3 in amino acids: CASSTGTSDTDTQYF. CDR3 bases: TGTGCCAGCAGCACCGGGACTAGCGACACAGATACGCAGTATTTT. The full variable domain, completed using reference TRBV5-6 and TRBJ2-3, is DAGVTQSPTHLIKTRGQQVTLRCSPKSGHDTVSWYQQALGQGPQFIFQYYEEEERQRGNFPDRFSGHQFPNYSSELNVNALLLGDSALYLCASSTGTSDTDTQYFGPGTRLTVL.

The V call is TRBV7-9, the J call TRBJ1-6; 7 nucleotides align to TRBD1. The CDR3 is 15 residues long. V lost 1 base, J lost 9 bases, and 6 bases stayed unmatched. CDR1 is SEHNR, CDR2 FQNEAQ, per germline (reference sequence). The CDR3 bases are TGTGCCAGCAGCTTAGGGTCGCAGGGGGGTTCACCCCTCCACTTT. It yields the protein CASSLGSQGGSPLHF.

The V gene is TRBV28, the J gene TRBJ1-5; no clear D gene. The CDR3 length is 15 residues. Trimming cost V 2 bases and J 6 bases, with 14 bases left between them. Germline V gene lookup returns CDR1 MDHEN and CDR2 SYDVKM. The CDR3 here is CASSLGQAGSQPQHF. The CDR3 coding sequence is TGTGCCAGCAGTTTAGGGCAGGCGGGAAGTCAGCCCCAGCATTTT.

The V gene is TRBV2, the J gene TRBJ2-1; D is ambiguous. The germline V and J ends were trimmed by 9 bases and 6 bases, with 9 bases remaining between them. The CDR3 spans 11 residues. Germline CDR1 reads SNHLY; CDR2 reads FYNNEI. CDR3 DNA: TGTGCCAGTAACCCGGTCAATGAGCAGTTCTTC. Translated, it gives CASNPVNEQFF.

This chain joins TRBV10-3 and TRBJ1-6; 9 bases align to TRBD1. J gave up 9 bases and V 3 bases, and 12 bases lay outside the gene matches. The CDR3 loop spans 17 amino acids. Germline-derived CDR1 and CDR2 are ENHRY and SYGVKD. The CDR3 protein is CAISEYPGQGGGSPLHF. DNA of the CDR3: TGTGCCATCAGTGAATACCCGGGACAGGGTGGGGGTTCACCCCTCCACTTT.

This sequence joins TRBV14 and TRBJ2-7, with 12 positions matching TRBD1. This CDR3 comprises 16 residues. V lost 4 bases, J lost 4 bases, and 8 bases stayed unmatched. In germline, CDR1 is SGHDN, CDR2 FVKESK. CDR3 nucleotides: TGTGCCAGCAGCCGGGACAGGGGGCCTCTCTCTTACGAGCAGTACTTC. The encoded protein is CASSRDRGPLSYEQYF.

CDR3 nucleotide sequence: TGTGCCAGCAGCTTGGAACGGGGAGATTCACCCCTCCACTTT. It yields the protein CASSLERGDSPLHF. This rearrangement joins TRBV5-6 to TRBJ1-6; the D is unclear. The CDR3 covers 14 residues. The germline V gene encodes CDR1 SGHDT and CDR2 YYEEEE. V lost 0 bases and J 8 bases, leaving 9 bases between the germline ends.

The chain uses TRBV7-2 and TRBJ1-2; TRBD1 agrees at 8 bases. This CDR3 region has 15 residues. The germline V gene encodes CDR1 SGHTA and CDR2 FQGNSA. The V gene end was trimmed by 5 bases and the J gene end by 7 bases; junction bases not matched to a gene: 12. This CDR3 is CASSQTLQGASGYTF. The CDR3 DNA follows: TGTGCCAGCAGCCAAACCCTTCAGGGGGCCAGTGGCTACACCTTC.

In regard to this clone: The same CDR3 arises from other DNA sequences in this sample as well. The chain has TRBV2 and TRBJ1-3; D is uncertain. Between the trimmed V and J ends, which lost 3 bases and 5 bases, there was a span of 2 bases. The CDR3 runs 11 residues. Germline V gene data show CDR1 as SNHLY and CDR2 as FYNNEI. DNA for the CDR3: TGTGCCAGCAGTGACAGAAACACCATATATTTT. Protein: CASSDRNTIYF.

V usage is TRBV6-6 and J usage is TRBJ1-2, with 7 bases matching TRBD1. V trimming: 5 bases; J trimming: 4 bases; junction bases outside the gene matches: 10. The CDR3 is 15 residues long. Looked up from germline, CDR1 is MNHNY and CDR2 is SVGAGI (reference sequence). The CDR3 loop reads CASSTGQAQFYGYTF. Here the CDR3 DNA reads TGTGCCAGCAGTACCGGACAGGCTCAATTCTATGGCTACACCTTC.

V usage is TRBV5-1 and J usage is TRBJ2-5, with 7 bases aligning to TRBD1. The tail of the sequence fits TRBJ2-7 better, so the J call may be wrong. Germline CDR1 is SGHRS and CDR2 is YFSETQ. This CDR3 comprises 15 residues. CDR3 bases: TGCGCCAGCAGCTTTTTACAGGGGATAATGAACGAGCAGTACTTC. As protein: CASSFLQGIMNEQYF.

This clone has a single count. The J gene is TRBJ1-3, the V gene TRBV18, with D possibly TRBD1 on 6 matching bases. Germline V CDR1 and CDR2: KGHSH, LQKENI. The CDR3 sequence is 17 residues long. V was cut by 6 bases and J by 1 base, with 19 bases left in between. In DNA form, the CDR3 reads TGTGCCAGCTCGCTCGGCCAACAGGGAAGTTCTGGAAACACCATATATTTT. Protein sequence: CASSLGQQGSSGNTIYF.

The CDR3 here is CASSIQGTFAEQYF. CDR3 bases: TGTGCCAGTAGTATACAGGGTACTTTCGCCGAGCAGTACTTC. The rearrangement joins TRBV19 to TRBJ2-7, with a weak D call TRBD1 (5 bases). This CDR3 is 14 amino acids long. From germline, CDR1 is LNHDA and CDR2 SQIVND (reference sequence). V was trimmed by 2 bases and J by 6 bases, leaving 14 bases between them.

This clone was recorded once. This chain's CDR3 is CSAWDTTSYEQYF. In DNA, the CDR3 is TGCAGCGCCTGGGACACTACCTCCTACGAGCAGTACTTC. The chain couples TRBV29-1 to TRBJ2-7; D possibly corresponds to TRBD1 (6 bases). Trimming took off 7 bases at V and 0 bases at J, with 13 bases between the two ends. This CDR3 is built from 13 residues. Looked up from germline, CDR1 is SQVTM and CDR2 is ANQGSEA.

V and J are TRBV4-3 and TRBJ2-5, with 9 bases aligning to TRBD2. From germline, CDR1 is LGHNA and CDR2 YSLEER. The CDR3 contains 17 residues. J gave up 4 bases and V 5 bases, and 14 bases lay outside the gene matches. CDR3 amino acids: CASSSKWPLAGLETQYF. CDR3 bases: TGCGCCAGCAGCTCCAAGTGGCCGCTAGCGGGGCTAGAGACCCAGTACTTC.

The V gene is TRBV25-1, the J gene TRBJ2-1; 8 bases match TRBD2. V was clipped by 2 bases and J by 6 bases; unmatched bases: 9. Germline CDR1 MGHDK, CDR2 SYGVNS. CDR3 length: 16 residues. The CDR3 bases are TGTGCCAGCAGTGAAGGAGGTCGGGGGGGTTTCAATGAGCAGTTCTTC. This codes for CASSEGGRGGFNEQFF.

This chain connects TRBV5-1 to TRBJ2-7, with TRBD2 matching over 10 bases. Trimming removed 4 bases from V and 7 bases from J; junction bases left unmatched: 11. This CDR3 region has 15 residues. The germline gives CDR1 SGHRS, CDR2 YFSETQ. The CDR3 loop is CASSPVGTSDYEQYF. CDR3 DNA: TGCGCCAGCAGCCCCGTCGGGACTAGCGATTATGAGCAGTACTTC.

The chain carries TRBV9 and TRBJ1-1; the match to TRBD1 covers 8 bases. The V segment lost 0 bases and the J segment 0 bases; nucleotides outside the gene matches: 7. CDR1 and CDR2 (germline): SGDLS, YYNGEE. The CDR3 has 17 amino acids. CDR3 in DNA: TGTGCCAGCAGCGTAGCTGAAGACAGGGGTTTGAACACTGAAGCTTTCTTT. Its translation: CASSVAEDRGLNTEAFF.

The CDR3 protein is CASSPNLNTEAFF. The CDR3 DNA sequence: TGTGCCAGCAGTCCTAACTTGAACACTGAAGCTTTCTTT. The chain carries TRBV6-5 and TRBJ1-1; no clear D. Trimming stripped 5 bases from V and 0 bases from J, with 7 bases between. The CDR3 runs to 13 residues. Germline CDR1 MNHEY, CDR2 SVGAGI.

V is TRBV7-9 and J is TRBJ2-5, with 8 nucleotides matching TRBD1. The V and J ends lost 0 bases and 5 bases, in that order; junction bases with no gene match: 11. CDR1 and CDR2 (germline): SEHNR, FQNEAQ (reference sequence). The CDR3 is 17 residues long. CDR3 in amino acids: CASSLAPGRGRWETQYF. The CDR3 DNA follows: TGTGCCAGCAGCTTAGCCCCTGGCAGGGGGCGATGGGAGACCCAGTACTTC.

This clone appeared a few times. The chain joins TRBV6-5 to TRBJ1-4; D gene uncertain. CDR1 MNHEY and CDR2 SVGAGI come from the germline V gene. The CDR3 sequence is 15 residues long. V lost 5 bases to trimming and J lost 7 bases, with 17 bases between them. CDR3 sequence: CASSLTAVAREKLFF. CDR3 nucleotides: TGTGCCAGCAGTCTTACGGCGGTTGCCCGTGAAAAACTGTTTTTT.

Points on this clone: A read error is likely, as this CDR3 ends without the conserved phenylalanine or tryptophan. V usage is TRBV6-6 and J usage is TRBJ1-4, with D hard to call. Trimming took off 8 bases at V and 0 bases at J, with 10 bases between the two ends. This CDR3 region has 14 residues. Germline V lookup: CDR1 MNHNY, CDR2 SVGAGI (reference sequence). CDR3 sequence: CASRVRATNEKLFS. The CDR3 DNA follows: TGTGCCAGCCGGGTCCGCGCAACTAATGAAAAACTGTTTTCT.

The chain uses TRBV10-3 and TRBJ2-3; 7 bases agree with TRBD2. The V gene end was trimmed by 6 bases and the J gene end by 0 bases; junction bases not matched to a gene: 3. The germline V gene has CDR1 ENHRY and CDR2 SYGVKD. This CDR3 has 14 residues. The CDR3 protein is CAIRGGLSTDTQYF. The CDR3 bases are TGTGCCATCAGGGGGGGACTAAGCACAGATACGCAGTATTTT.

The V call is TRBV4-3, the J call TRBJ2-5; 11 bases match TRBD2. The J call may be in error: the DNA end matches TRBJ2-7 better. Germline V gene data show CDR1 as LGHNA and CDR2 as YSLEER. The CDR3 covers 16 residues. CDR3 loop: CASSPSSGLAGYEQYF. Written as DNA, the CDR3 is TGCGCCAGCAGCCCATCCTCCGGACTAGCGGGTTACGAGCAGTACTTC.